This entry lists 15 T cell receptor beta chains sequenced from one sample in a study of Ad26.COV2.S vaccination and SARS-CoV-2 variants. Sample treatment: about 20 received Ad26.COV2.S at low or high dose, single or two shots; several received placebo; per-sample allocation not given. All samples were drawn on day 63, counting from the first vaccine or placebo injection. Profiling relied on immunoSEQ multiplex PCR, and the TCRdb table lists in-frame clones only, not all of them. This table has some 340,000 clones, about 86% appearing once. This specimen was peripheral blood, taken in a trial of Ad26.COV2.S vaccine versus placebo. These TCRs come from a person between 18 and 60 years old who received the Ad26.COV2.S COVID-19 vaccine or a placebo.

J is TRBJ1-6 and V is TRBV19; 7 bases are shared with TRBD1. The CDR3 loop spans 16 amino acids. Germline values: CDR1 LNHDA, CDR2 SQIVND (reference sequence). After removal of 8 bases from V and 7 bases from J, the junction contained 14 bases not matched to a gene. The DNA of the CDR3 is TGTGCCAGTTCTTCAGGGGGGAGAGGAGGGAATTCACCCCTCCACTTT. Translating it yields CASSSGGRGGNSPLHF. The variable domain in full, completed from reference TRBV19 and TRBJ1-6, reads DGGITQSPKYLFRKEGQNVTLSCEQNLNHDAMYWYRQDPGQGLRLIYYSQIVNDFQKGDIAEGYSVSREKKESFPLTVTSAQKNPTAFYLCASSSGGRGGNSPLHFGNGTRLTVT.

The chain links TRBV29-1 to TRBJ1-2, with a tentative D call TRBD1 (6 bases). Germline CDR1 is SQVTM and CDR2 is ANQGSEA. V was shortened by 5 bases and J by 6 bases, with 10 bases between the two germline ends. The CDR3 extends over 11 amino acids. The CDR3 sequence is CSVFTGHGYTF. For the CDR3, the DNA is TGCAGCGTTTTCACAGGGCATGGCTACACCTTC.

CDR3 sequence reads: CASSSSPATNEKLFF. The CDR3 bases are TGTGCCAGCAGCTCCTCACCAGCAACTAATGAAAAACTGTTTTTT. This sequence joins TRBV3-1 (or the pseudogene TRBV3-2) and TRBJ1-4, with no clear D. This CDR3 has 15 amino acids. Trimming cost V 5 bases and J 0 bases, with 10 bases left between them. Germline CDR1 reads LGHDT; CDR2 reads YNNKEL (reference sequence).

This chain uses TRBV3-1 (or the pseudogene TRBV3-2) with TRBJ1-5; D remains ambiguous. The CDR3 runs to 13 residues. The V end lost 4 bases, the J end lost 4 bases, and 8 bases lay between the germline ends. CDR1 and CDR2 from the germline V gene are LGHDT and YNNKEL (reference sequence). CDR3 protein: CASSRDTNQPQHF. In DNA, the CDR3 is TGTGCCAGCAGCCGAGACACGAATCAGCCCCAGCATTTT.

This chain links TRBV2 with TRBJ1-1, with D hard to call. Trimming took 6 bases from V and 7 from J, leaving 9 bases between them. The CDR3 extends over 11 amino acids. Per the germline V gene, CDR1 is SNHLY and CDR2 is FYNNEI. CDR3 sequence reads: CASRSPDEAFF. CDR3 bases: TGTGCCAGCAGATCCCCTGATGAAGCTTTCTTT.

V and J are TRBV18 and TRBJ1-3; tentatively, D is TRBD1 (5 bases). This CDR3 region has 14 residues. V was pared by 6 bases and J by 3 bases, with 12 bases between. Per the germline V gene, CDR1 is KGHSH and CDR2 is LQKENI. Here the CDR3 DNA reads TGTGCCAGCTCGCAGGCCAGGGATGGAAACACCATATATTTT. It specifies CASSQARDGNTIYF.

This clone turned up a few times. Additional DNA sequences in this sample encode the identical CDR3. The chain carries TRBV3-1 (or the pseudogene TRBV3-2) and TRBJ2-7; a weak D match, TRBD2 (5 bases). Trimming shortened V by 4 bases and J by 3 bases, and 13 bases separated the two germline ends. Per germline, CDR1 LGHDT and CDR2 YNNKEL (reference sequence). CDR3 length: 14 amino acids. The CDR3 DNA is TGTGCCAGCAGCCCCAGCGGACGGGGCTACGAGCAGTACTTC. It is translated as CASSPSGRGYEQYF.

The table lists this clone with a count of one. The CDR3 region is CASSLNGYNSPLHF. CDR3 sequence (DNA): TGTGCCAGCAGCTTAAACGGTTATAATTCACCCCTCCACTTT. This sequence joins TRBV7-2 and TRBJ1-6, with D uncertain. V was pared by 2 bases and J by 4 bases, with 6 bases between. This CDR3 comprises 14 residues. Germline V gene sequence: CDR1 SGHTA, CDR2 FQGNSA.

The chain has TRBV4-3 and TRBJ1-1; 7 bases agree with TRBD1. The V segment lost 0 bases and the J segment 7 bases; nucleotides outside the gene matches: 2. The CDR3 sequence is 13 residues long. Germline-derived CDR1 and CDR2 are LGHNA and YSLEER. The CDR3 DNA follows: TGCGCCAGCAGCCAAGAACAGGGGTTTGAAGCTTTCTTT. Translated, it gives CASSQEQGFEAFF.

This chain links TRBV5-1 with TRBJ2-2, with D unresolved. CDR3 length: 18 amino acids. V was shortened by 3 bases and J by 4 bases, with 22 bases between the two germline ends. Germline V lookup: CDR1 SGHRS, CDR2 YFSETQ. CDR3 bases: TGCGCCAGCAGCTCGTTCCCTCTCTGGGGTCAGAGCACCGGGGAGCTGTTTTTT. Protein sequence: CASSSFPLWGQSTGELFF.

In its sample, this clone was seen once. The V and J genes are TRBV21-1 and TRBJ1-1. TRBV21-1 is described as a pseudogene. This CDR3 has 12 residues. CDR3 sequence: CASRWRNTEAFF. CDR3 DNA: TGTGCCAGCCGCTGGAGGAACACTGAAGCTTTCTTT.

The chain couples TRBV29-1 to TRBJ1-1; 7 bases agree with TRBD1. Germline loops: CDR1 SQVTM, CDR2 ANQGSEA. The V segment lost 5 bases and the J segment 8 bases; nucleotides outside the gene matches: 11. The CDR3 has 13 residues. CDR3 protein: CSVSRSGGQEAFF. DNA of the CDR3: TGCAGCGTTAGCCGATCAGGGGGTCAGGAAGCTTTCTTT. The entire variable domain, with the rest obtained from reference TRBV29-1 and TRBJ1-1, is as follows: SAVISQKPSRDICQRGTSLTIQCQVDSQVTMMFWYRQQPGQSLTLIATANQGSEATYESGFVIDKFPISRPNLTFSTLTVSNMSPEDSSIYLCSVSRSGGQEAFFGQGTRLTVV.

The CDR3 DNA follows: TGTGCCATCAGGACTAGCAAGAGCACAGATACGCAGTATTTT. It specifies CAIRTSKSTDTQYF. The V call is TRBV10-3, the J call TRBJ2-3, with 7 nucleotides matching TRBD2. The V and J ends lost 6 bases and 0 bases, in that order; junction bases with no gene match: 3. Per germline, CDR1 ENHRY and CDR2 SYGVKD. This CDR3 has 14 residues.

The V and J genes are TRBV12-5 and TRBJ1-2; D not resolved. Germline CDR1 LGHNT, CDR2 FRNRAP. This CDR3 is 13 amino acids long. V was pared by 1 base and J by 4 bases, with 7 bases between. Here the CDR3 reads CASGLDGGYGYTF. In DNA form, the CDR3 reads TGTGCTAGTGGTTTGGACGGCGGCTATGGCTACACCTTC.

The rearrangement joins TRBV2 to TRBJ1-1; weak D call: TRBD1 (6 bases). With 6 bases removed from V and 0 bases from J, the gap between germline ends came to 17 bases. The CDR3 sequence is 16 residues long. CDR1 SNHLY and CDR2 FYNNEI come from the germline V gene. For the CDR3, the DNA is TGTGCCAGCAGACTGGTTCAAGGGGGTTTGAACACTGAAGCTTTCTTT. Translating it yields CASRLVQGGLNTEAFF.